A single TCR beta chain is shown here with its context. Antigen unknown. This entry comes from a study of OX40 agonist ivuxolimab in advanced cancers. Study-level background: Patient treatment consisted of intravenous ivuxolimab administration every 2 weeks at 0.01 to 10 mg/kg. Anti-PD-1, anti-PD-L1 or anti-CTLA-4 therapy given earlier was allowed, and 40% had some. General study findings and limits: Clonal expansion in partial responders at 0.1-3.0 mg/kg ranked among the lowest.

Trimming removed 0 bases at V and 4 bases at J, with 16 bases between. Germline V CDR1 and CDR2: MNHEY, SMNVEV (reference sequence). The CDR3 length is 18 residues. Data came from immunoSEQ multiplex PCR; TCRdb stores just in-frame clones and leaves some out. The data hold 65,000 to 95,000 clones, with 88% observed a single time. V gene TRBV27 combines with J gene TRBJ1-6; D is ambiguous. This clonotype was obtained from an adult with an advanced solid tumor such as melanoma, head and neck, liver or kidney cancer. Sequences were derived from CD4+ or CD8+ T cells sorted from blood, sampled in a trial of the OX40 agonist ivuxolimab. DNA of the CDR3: TGTGCCAGCAGTTTATCGATGTCGGTCAGTAGATATAATTCACCCCTCCACTTT. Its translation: CASSLSMSVSRYNSPLHF.